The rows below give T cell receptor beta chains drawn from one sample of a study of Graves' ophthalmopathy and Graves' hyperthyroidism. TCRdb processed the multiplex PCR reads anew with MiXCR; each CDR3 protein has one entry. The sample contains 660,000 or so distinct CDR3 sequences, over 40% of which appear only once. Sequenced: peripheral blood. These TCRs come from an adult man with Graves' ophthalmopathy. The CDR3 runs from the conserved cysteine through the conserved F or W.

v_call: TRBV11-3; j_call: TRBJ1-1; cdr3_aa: CASSVIPGQNTEAFF
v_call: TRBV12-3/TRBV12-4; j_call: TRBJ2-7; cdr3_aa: CASSLLGSPWDEQYF
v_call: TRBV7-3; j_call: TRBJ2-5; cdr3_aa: CASSLARVPRETQYF
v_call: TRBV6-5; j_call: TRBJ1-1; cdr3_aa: CASRPHGSLNTEAFF
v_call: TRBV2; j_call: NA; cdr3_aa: CASRGQGDIQYF
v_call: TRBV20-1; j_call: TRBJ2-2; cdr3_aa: CSARDLALNTGELFF
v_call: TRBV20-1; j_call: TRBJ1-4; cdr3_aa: CSAEKGTNEKLFF
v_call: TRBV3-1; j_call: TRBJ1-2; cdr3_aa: CASSQVDINYGYTF
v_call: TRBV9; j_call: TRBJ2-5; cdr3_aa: CASSVSGTGEETQYF
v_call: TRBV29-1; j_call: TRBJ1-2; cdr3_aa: CSLAGAGYYGYTF
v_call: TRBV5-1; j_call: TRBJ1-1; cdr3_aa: CASSLGTGDYTDWKAFF
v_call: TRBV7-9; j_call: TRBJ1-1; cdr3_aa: CASSRGSPEAFF
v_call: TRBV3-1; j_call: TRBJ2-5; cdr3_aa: CASSQAGGTQYF
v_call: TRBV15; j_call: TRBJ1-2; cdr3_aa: CATSSLEGRGYTF
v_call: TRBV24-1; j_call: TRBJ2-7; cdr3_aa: CATSDEGGEQYF
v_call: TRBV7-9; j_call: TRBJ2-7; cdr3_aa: CASSVRMDEQYF
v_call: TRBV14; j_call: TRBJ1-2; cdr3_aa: CASTEGVEALHGYTF
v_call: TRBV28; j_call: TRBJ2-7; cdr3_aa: CASSSPTSSYEQYF